These 29 T cell receptor beta chains were all obtained from the same sample, sequenced in a study of blood T cell repertoires in COVID-19. The protocol was immunoSEQ multiplex PCR, while the TCRdb copy is restricted to in-frame clones and leaves out a portion. The table shows 200,000 to 300,000 clones, with approximately 89% occurring only once. Sequenced material: peripheral blood. These receptors were obtained from a man aged 40-49 years who had recovered from COVID-19.

The chain combines TRBV3-1 (or the pseudogene TRBV3-2) with TRBJ2-7, with 11 nucleotides matching TRBD2. With 1 base clipped from V and 4 bases from J, the junction kept 18 bases outside the gene matches. CDR1 LGHDT and CDR2 YNNKEL come from the germline V gene (reference sequence). This CDR3 has 20 amino acids. CDR3 residues: CASSQALPTSGTLRVYEQYF. CDR3 nucleotides: TGTGCCAGCAGCCAAGCTTTGCCGACTAGCGGGACTCTCCGAGTATACGAGCAGTACTTC.

V gene TRBV11-3 combines with J gene TRBJ2-7, with TRBD1 as a possible D gene (6 bases). Trimming removed 8 bases from V and 0 bases from J, with 14 bases in between. Germline values: CDR1 SGHNT, CDR2 YENEEA. There are 14 residues in the CDR3. CDR3 in DNA: TGTGCCAGCTTAGACGGGACATTCTCCTACGAGCAGTACTTC. It codes for CASLDGTFSYEQYF.

This chain uses TRBV7-9 with TRBJ2-5; tentatively, D is TRBD1 (5 bases). Trimming took off 8 bases at V and 0 bases at J, with 19 bases between the two ends. The CDR3 is 16 amino acids. Germline V lookup: CDR1 SEHNR, CDR2 FQNEAQ (reference sequence). Here the CDR3 reads CASSRGRTKYQETQYF. The DNA of the CDR3 is TGTGCCAGCTCCCGCGGACGGACAAAGTACCAAGAGACCCAGTACTTC.

CDR3 bases: TGTGCCAGCAGCGTAGCCACTTGGAACACCGGGGAGCTGTTTTTT. Translated: CASSVATWNTGELFF. This chain links TRBV9 with TRBJ2-2; D is ambiguous. Trimming stripped 0 bases from V and 1 base from J, with 7 bases between. Germline V gives CDR1 SGDLS, CDR2 YYNGEE. The CDR3 is 15 amino acids.

About this clone: This specimen includes other DNA sequences encoding the same CDR3. The chain joins TRBV20-1 to TRBJ2-7, with a weak D call TRBD2 (6 bases). The V gene lost 3 bases and the J gene lost 3 bases, with 6 bases spanning the gap. The CDR3 spans 11 residues. Germline lookup yields CDR1 DFQATT and CDR2 SNEGSKA (reference sequence). The CDR3 DNA reads TGCAGTGCTAGCGGGAGCTACGAGCAGTACTTC. Translating gives CSASGSYEQYF.

This chain links TRBV30 with TRBJ1-3; tentative D call: TRBD1 (6 bases). Germline V gives CDR1 GTSNPN, CDR2 SVGIG (reference sequence). The CDR3 runs to 16 residues. Trimming shortened V by 1 base and J by 0 bases, and 13 bases separated the two germline ends. The CDR3 reads CAWSGDRMGSGNTIYF. The CDR3 DNA reads TGTGCCTGGAGTGGCGACAGGATGGGCTCTGGAAACACCATATATTTT.

V is TRBV10-2 and J is TRBJ2-7; 11 bases agree with TRBD2. The germline CDR1 and CDR2 sequences are WSHSY and SAAADI. The CDR3 consists of 16 residues. V dropped 6 bases and J dropped 4; count of bases not matched to a gene: 11. CDR3 DNA sequence: TGCGCCAGCAGACCCCTACTAGCGGGAGTTATATACGAGCAGTACTTC. It yields the protein CASRPLLAGVIYEQYF.

This clone was counted a single time. The V gene is TRBV9, the J gene TRBJ1-3; possible D gene TRBD1, 6 bases. This CDR3 contains 17 residues. The germline gives CDR1 SGDLS, CDR2 YYNGEE. V lost 4 bases and J lost 0, with 17 bases in between. The CDR3 is CASSKRRQANSGNTIYF. The CDR3 nucleotides are TGTGCCAGCAGCAAGAGACGACAGGCCAACTCTGGAAACACCATATATTTT.

The chain joins TRBV7-9 to TRBJ2-3, with 9 bases fitting TRBD2. Unmatched junction bases numbered 15, after V lost 4 bases and J lost 7 bases. The CDR3 extends over 17 amino acids. Germline CDR1 SEHNR, CDR2 FQNEAQ (reference sequence). Here the CDR3 reads CASSSHLGGGDGNTQYF. The CDR3 coding sequence is TGTGCCAGCAGCTCCCACCTGGGCGGGGGGGATGGAAATACGCAGTATTTT.

This clone was found a few times. The V gene is TRBV5-4, the J gene TRBJ2-5, with 9 bases identical to TRBD2. The CDR3 sequence is 18 residues long. The germline gives CDR1 SGHNT, CDR2 YYREEE (reference sequence). V shed 6 bases, J shed 4 bases, and the junction held 19 bases outside the gene matches. CDR3 region: CASKGALAIAGDGETQYF. For the CDR3, the DNA is TGTGCCAGCAAGGGGGCCCTCGCAATAGCGGGGGACGGAGAGACCCAGTACTTC.

The chain employs TRBV6-5 and TRBJ1-2, with D unresolved. Between the trimmed V and J ends, which lost 8 bases and 6 bases, there was a span of 19 bases. The CDR3 consists of 14 residues. Germline values: CDR1 MNHEY, CDR2 SVGAGI. The DNA for the CDR3 is TGTGCCAGCGGGTCCCGAGGCAGTTTTCATGGCTACACCTTC. Translated, it gives CASGSRGSFHGYTF.

The rearrangement links TRBV19 to TRBJ1-6; 10 bases line up with TRBD1. The CDR3 runs to 14 residues. V lost 3 bases to trimming and J lost 10 bases; unmatched junction nucleotides: 3. The V gene's germline CDR1 is LNHDA and CDR2 SQIVND (reference sequence). The DNA for the CDR3 is TGTGCCAGTAGTATCGACAGGGGGCGATCACCCCTCCACTTT. Translated, it gives CASSIDRGRSPLHF. The full variable domain, with the rest looked up from reference TRBV19 and TRBJ1-6, is DGGITQSPKYLFRKEGQNVTLSCEQNLNHDAMYWYRQDPGQGLRLIYYSQIVNDFQKGDIAEGYSVSREKKESFPLTVTSAQKNPTAFYLCASSIDRGRSPLHFGNGTRLTVT.

This chain uses TRBV9 with TRBJ2-1; 8 bases map to TRBD2. CDR1 and CDR2 (germline): SGDLS, YYNGEE. Trimming took 1 base from V and 0 from J; bases not matched to a gene: 12. The CDR3 is made up of 19 amino acids. The CDR3 reads CASSVRGGGTPSSYNEQFF. In DNA form, the CDR3 reads TGTGCCAGCAGCGTAAGGGGCGGGGGGACCCCGAGCTCCTACAATGAGCAGTTCTTC.

The V call is TRBV19, the J call TRBJ1-5, with 8 bases that match TRBD1. The CDR3 has 15 residues. Germline assignment: CDR1 LNHDA and CDR2 SQIVND (reference sequence). Trimming at V came to 5 bases and at J to 2 bases, leaving 5 bases not matched to a gene. Here the CDR3 DNA reads TGTGCCAGTAGTTCGCAGACAGGGGGCAATCAGCCCCAGCATTTT. Its translation is CASSSQTGGNQPQHF.

The J gene is TRBJ2-5, the V gene TRBV20-1; TRBD2 aligns across 7 bases. The CDR3 spans 16 residues. Germline trimming cut 3 bases from V and 2 bases from J; bases unmatched to any gene: 12. CDR1 DFQATT and CDR2 SNEGSKA come from the germline V gene (reference sequence). This CDR3 is CSASPTGGGAQETQYF. CDR3 nucleotide sequence: TGCAGTGCTAGTCCCACGGGGGGAGGCGCACAAGAGACCCAGTACTTC.

V and J are TRBV27 and TRBJ2-5, with no clear D. V was shortened by 2 bases and J by 5 bases, with 3 bases between the two germline ends. This CDR3 is built from 11 residues. The germline gives CDR1 MNHEY, CDR2 SMNVEV (reference sequence). CDR3 sequence reads: CASSLHETQYF. CDR3 coding DNA: TGTGCCAGCAGTTTACATGAGACCCAGTACTTC.

The count of this clone is one. The chain links TRBV30 to TRBJ1-5; D gene ambiguous. V dropped 0 bases and J dropped 2 bases, with 8 bases sitting between them. The CDR3 covers 14 residues. Germline V gene lookup returns CDR1 GTSNPN and CDR2 SVGIG (reference sequence). The CDR3 is CAWSVRRGNQPQHF. CDR3 nucleotides: TGTGCCTGGAGTGTACGGAGGGGCAATCAGCCCCAGCATTTT.

The J gene is TRBJ1-4, the V gene TRBV15, with D perhaps matching TRBD1 (5 bases). V dropped 2 bases and J dropped 5 bases, with 12 bases sitting between them. The CDR3 length is 15 residues. Germline lookup yields CDR1 LNHNV and CDR2 YYDKDF (reference sequence). CDR3 sequence: CATSRRGGGNEKLFF. CDR3 nucleotides: TGTGCCACCAGCAGACGTGGGGGGGGAAATGAAAAACTGTTTTTT. Full variable domain (outside the CDR3, taken from reference TRBV15 and TRBJ1-4): DAMVIQNPRYQVTQFGKPVTLSCSQTLNHNVMYWYQQKSSQAPKLLFHYYDKDFNNEADTPDNFQSRRPNTSFCFLDIRSPGLGDTAMYLCATSRRGGGNEKLFFGSGTQLSVL.

The CDR3 nucleotides read TGTGCCAGCAGTTCCGGCCGGGACACCACGTACTTC. Protein: CASSSGRDTTYF. The chain uses TRBV6-2 or TRBV6-3 and TRBJ2-7; D perhaps matches TRBD1 (6 bases). Germline V gene sequence: CDR1 MNHEY, CDR2 SVGEGT. Trimming removed 4 bases at V and 12 bases at J, with 16 bases between. CDR3 size: 12 residues.

The V gene is TRBV7-2, the J gene TRBJ1-4; D remains unclear. V lost 2 bases and J lost 3, with 10 bases in between. There are 15 residues in the CDR3. Germline CDR1 and CDR2: SGHTA and FQGNSA. This CDR3 is CASSLYPAANEKLFF. The CDR3 coding sequence is TGTGCCAGCAGCTTATACCCCGCGGCTAATGAAAAACTGTTTTTT.

The rearrangement uses TRBV4-1 and TRBJ2-5; D possibly corresponds to TRBD2 (5 bases). The CDR3 has 16 residues. Trimming left V 4 bases short and J 1 base short, with 16 bases between. Germline-derived CDR1 and CDR2 are MGHRA and YSYEKL. The CDR3 DNA sequence: TGCGCCAGCAGCCGAGAGTTCAGCGGAGCCCAAGAGACCCAGTACTTC. This codes for CASSREFSGAQETQYF.

V gene TRBV6-6 combines with J gene TRBJ2-1; possibly TRBD2 for D (6 bases). The CDR3 sequence is 13 residues long. The germline CDR1 and CDR2 sequences are MNHNY and SVGAGI (reference sequence). Trimming cost V 8 bases and J 0 bases, with 8 bases left between them. In DNA form, the CDR3 reads TGTGCCAGCCACGGGAGCTCCTACAATGAGCAGTTCTTC. Translation gives CASHGSSYNEQFF.

The chain joins TRBV7-9 to TRBJ2-7; a weak D match, TRBD1 (6 bases). The germline gives CDR1 SEHNR, CDR2 FQNEAQ (reference sequence). There are 15 residues in the CDR3. V gave up 2 bases and J gave up 2 bases, with 13 bases separating them. CDR3 nucleotides: TGTGCCAGCAGCTTACACGGGGCAGGGGCCTACGAGCAGTACTTC. It translates to CASSLHGAGAYEQYF. The variable domain in full, completed from reference TRBV7-9 and TRBJ2-7, reads DTGVSQNPRHKITKRGQNVTFRCDPISEHNRLYWYRQTLGQGPEFLTYFQNEAQLEKSRLLSDRFSAERPKGSFSTLEIQRTEQGDSAMYLCASSLHGAGAYEQYFGPGTRLTVT.

The chain uses TRBV10-1 and TRBJ2-2; TRBD2 agrees at 11 bases. Germline loops: CDR1 WNHNN, CDR2 SYGVQD (reference sequence). The CDR3 has 16 residues. Losses at the gene ends were 6 bases for V and 0 bases for J; bases not matched to a gene: 3. DNA of the CDR3: TGCGCCAGCAGGACTAGCGGGGTCACGAACACCGGGGAGCTGTTTTTT. It specifies CASRTSGVTNTGELFF.

The gene calls are TRBV4-1 and TRBJ1-2; TRBD1 is a possible D gene (6 bases). Trimming left V 1 base short and J 5 bases short, with 23 bases between. Per the germline V gene, CDR1 is MGHRA and CDR2 is YSYEKL. There are 18 residues in the CDR3. CDR3 residues: CASSQGMGGGPVGYGYTF. The CDR3 region has the DNA TGCGCCAGCAGCCAAGGAATGGGGGGGGGCCCCGTGGGGTATGGCTACACCTTC.

This sequence joins TRBV3-1 (or the pseudogene TRBV3-2) and TRBJ2-1; TRBD2 matches at 12 bases. CDR1 is LGHDT, CDR2 YNNKEL, per germline (reference sequence). V lost 7 bases to trimming and J lost 1 base; unmatched junction nucleotides: 11. The CDR3 loop spans 18 amino acids. The CDR3 is CASTKFGTSGLSYNEQFF. The CDR3 bases are TGTGCCAGCACCAAGTTCGGGACTAGCGGGCTGTCCTACAATGAGCAGTTCTTC.

The V and J genes are TRBV6-4 and TRBJ2-3; 9 positions match TRBD1. The CDR3 is 16 residues long. CDR1 is MRHNA, CDR2 SNTAGT, per germline. The V segment lost 5 bases and the J segment 2 bases; nucleotides outside the gene matches: 8. The chain's CDR3 is CASSRGTGLNTDTQYF. The CDR3 DNA sequence: TGTGCCAGCAGTCGGGGGACAGGGCTTAACACAGATACGCAGTATTTT.

V gene TRBV13 combines with J gene TRBJ1-4, with D hard to call. Looked up from germline, CDR1 is PRHDT and CDR2 is FYEKMQ (reference sequence). This CDR3 is built from 17 residues. Trimming cost V 3 bases and J 6 bases, with 20 bases left between them. The CDR3 DNA sequence: TGTGCCAGCAGCTTGAGCGGGGTTGGAAAGCGGGATGAAAAACTGTTTTTT. Encoded protein: CASSLSGVGKRDEKLFF.

The J gene is TRBJ1-1, the V gene TRBV7-9; no clear D. This CDR3 has 15 amino acids. V was cut by 6 bases and J by 4 bases, with 18 bases left in between. Germline CDR1 and CDR2: SEHNR and FQNEAQ (reference sequence). CDR3 residues: CASSPLGVPSTEAFF. As DNA, the CDR3 is TGTGCCAGCAGTCCGTTGGGAGTTCCCTCCACTGAAGCTTTCTTT.